Below, 25 T cell receptor beta chains from the same sample are listed, as sequenced in a study of T cell changes during pregnancy in multiple sclerosis. Repertoires were generated with immunoSEQ multiplex PCR, while TCRdb's copy carries only in-frame clones and drops some. The profile shows 45,000 to 50,000 clones, 80% to 95% of them singletons. The material was CD8+ T cells from peripheral blood mononuclear cells, obtained after pregnancy. These receptor sequences come from a female donor with multiple sclerosis, enrolled in a pregnancy study.

A single count supports this clone. The V and J genes are TRBV2 and TRBJ1-1; 11 bases are a match to TRBD1. V was clipped by 8 bases and J by 0 bases; unmatched bases: 8. Germline lookup yields CDR1 SNHLY and CDR2 FYNNEI. This CDR3 spans 16 amino acids. CDR3 protein: CASGLGTGGMNTEAFF. CDR3 coding DNA: TGTGCCAGCGGACTTGGGACAGGGGGTATGAACACTGAAGCTTTCTTT.

This clone was recorded only once. The chain links TRBV29-1 to TRBJ1-1, with 8 bases fitting TRBD1. This CDR3 comprises 12 residues. Germline values: CDR1 SQVTM, CDR2 ANQGSEA. V dropped 7 bases and J dropped 5; count of bases not matched to a gene: 6. The CDR3 nucleotides are TGCAGCGCACAGACAGGGGTAACTGAAGCTTTCTTT. The encoded protein is CSAQTGVTEAFF.

A single count supports this clone. The chain couples TRBV9 to TRBJ2-7; tentative D call: TRBD2 (5 bases). Germline-derived CDR1 and CDR2 are SGDLS and YYNGEE. This CDR3 comprises 15 residues. The V and J ends lost 0 bases and 4 bases respectively, with 14 bases between them. This chain's CDR3 is CASSVASGEKYEQYF. The CDR3 DNA reads TGTGCCAGCAGCGTAGCCTCCGGGGAGAAATACGAGCAGTACTTC.

CDR3 nucleotides: TGTGCCAGCAGCCAAGCAGGCGGGGGAGTGTTGGACTACGAGCAGTACTTC. This encodes CASSQAGGGVLDYEQYF. The chain links TRBV14 to TRBJ2-7, with 7 positions matching TRBD2. V was pared by 1 base and J by 3 bases, with 12 bases of the junction left unmatched. This CDR3 is 17 amino acids long. Germline V CDR1 and CDR2: SGHDN, FVKESK.

V gene TRBV10-3 combines with J gene TRBJ2-5, with TRBD2 as a possible D gene (6 bases). The CDR3 spans 14 residues. CDR1 and CDR2 from the germline V gene are ENHRY and SYGVKD. V shed 7 bases and J shed 1 base, with 13 bases lying between them. The CDR3 loop is CAITDPSAQETQYF. CDR3 coding DNA: TGTGCCATCACCGACCCTAGCGCCCAAGAGACCCAGTACTTC.

The chain uses TRBV15 and TRBJ2-5; 9 bases line up with TRBD1. The ends lost 5 bases at V and 4 bases at J; junction bases unmatched: 11. The CDR3 runs to 16 residues. CDR1 and CDR2 from the germline V gene are LNHNV and YYDKDF (reference sequence). CDR3 loop: CATSRSGQGGRETQYF. The DNA for the CDR3 is TGTGCCACCAGCCGTTCGGGACAGGGAGGAAGAGAGACCCAGTACTTC. Looking up the rest from reference TRBV15 and TRBJ2-5 gives the full variable domain: DAMVIQNPRYQVTQFGKPVTLSCSQTLNHNVMYWYQQKSSQAPKLLFHYYDKDFNNEADTPDNFQSRRPNTSFCFLDIRSPGLGDTAMYLCATSRSGQGGRETQYFGPGTRLLVL.

This chain connects TRBV27 to TRBJ2-7; D is uncertain. The V and J ends lost 6 bases and 5 bases respectively, with 11 bases between them. The CDR3 is made up of 12 amino acids. The germline CDR1 and CDR2 sequences are MNHEY and SMNVEV (reference sequence). CDR3 nucleotides: TGTGCCAGCAGCTCAGGAATCAACGAGCAGTACTTC. This encodes CASSSGINEQYF.

The V and J genes are TRBV7-9 and TRBJ2-1; no firm D call. From germline, CDR1 is SEHNR and CDR2 FQNEAQ (reference sequence). This CDR3 spans 16 amino acids. V was shortened by 4 bases and J by 0 bases, with 13 bases between the two germline ends. CDR3: CASSSTEDSSYNEQFF. In nucleotides, the CDR3 is TGTGCCAGCAGCTCTACAGAAGATAGCTCCTACAATGAGCAGTTCTTC.

The rearrangement uses TRBV4-3 and TRBJ2-3; D ambiguous. Germline CDR1 is LGHNA and CDR2 is YSLEER. V lost 1 base, J lost 6 bases, and 11 bases lay in between. CDR3 length equals 14 residues. CDR3 DNA sequence: TGCGCCAGCAGCCAAGTTTCTGCGCGGGATACGCAGTATTTT. It is translated as CASSQVSARDTQYF.

The chain employs TRBV2 and TRBJ2-1, with TRBD1 as a possible D gene (5 bases). CDR3 length: 11 amino acids. Germline CDR1 reads SNHLY; CDR2 reads FYNNEI. V lost 9 bases to trimming and J lost 8 bases, with 11 bases between them. This CDR3 is CARKGPDEQFF. CDR3 DNA: TGTGCCAGAAAGGGGCCCGATGAGCAGTTCTTC.

The chain joins TRBV5-5 to TRBJ2-1, with D tentatively TRBD2 (6 bases). Trimming left V 1 base short and J 7 bases short, with 12 bases between. The CDR3 length is 14 residues. Germline V lookup: CDR1 SGHKS, CDR2 YYEKEE (reference sequence). The CDR3 DNA follows: TGTGCCAGCAGCTTGTGGGGGGAACCAAATGAGCAGTTCTTC. It is translated as CASSLWGEPNEQFF.

The chain is built from TRBV19 and TRBJ2-5; 11 bases agree with TRBD2. The germline V gene encodes CDR1 LNHDA and CDR2 SQIVND (reference sequence). This CDR3 has 15 residues. V lost 5 bases to trimming and J lost 1 base; unmatched junction nucleotides: 3. Here the CDR3 reads CASSAGLAAQETQYF. CDR3 bases: TGTGCCAGTAGTGCGGGACTAGCGGCCCAAGAGACCCAGTACTTC.

The rearrangement joins TRBV18 to TRBJ1-2; D uncertain. Deletions cut 2 bases from V and 3 bases from J, with 10 bases between. In germline, CDR1 is KGHSH, CDR2 LQKENI. The CDR3 is 14 amino acids. CDR3 coding DNA: TGTGCCAGCTCACCAGATCCCCCGGACTATGGCTACACCTTC. Translating gives CASSPDPPDYGYTF.

The chain recombines TRBV27 with TRBJ2-7, with a tentative D call TRBD2 (5 bases). Germline V gives CDR1 MNHEY, CDR2 SMNVEV (reference sequence). Deletions cut 5 bases from V and 7 bases from J, with 9 bases between. The CDR3 extends over 11 amino acids. The CDR3 region has the DNA TGTGCCAGCAGTCTGAGAGGGGAGCAGTACTTC. Protein product: CASSLRGEQYF.

This rearrangement joins TRBV27 to TRBJ2-7; D gene ambiguous. This CDR3 has 14 residues. V dropped 6 bases and J dropped 1 base, with 13 bases sitting between them. Germline CDR1 reads MNHEY; CDR2 reads SMNVEV (reference sequence). The CDR3 region is CASRVSSLSYEQYF. The CDR3 DNA is TGTGCCAGCAGGGTTAGCAGCTTGTCCTACGAGCAGTACTTC.

The chain employs TRBV5-1 and TRBJ1-3, with D possibly TRBD1 on 6 matching bases. Germline V gene lookup returns CDR1 SGHRS and CDR2 YFSETQ. CDR3 length: 15 amino acids. Trimming shortened V by 1 base and J by 4 bases, and 12 bases separated the two germline ends. As DNA, the CDR3 is TGCGCCAGCAGCTTGTCGACAGGTCTAGGAAACACCATATATTTT. Translation: CASSLSTGLGNTIYF.

V and J are TRBV6-5 and TRBJ2-1; D unresolved. The ends were cut back, 2 bases at V and 9 bases at J, with 8 bases in the middle. CDR1 and CDR2 from the germline V gene are MNHEY and SVGAGI. The CDR3 contains 12 residues. The chain's CDR3 is CASSYGPSEQFF. CDR3 coding DNA: TGTGCCAGCAGTTACGGGCCCTCTGAGCAGTTCTTC.

The chain uses TRBV6-1 and TRBJ2-7, with D hard to call. Germline V gene sequence: CDR1 MNHNS, CDR2 SASEGT. The CDR3 extends over 10 amino acids. Trimming pared 6 bases from V and 2 bases from J, leaving 2 bases between. The CDR3 DNA sequence: TGTGCCAGCAGCGCCTACGAGCAGTACTTC. This encodes CASSAYEQYF.

The chain employs TRBV2 and TRBJ1-2, with 7 bases lining up with TRBD1. The ends lost 7 bases at V and 1 base at J; junction bases unmatched: 12. This CDR3 has 16 residues. Germline CDR1 SNHLY, CDR2 FYNNEI. The CDR3 protein is CASTTPPQGINYGYTF. The DNA for the CDR3 is TGTGCCAGCACCACTCCCCCACAGGGGATTAACTATGGCTACACCTTC.

The V call is TRBV28, the J call TRBJ2-7; D unclear. CDR1 is MDHEN and CDR2 is SYDVKM in the germline V gene. Trimming stripped 3 bases from V and 2 bases from J, with 11 bases between. This CDR3 has 14 amino acids. The CDR3 DNA reads as TGTGCCAGCAGTTTTTTTGCGCCCACCTACGAGCAGTACTTC. Translated, it gives CASSFFAPTYEQYF.

This chain joins TRBV5-1 and TRBJ2-3; a possible D gene is TRBD2 (5 bases). Germline V CDR1 and CDR2: SGHRS, YFSETQ. The CDR3 extends over 19 amino acids. Trimming shortened V by 4 bases and J by 6 bases, and 30 bases separated the two germline ends. Here the CDR3 reads CASSLPETRLYDTEDTQYF. The CDR3 DNA follows: TGCGCCAGCAGCCTCCCTGAGACTCGACTATACGATACGGAGGATACGCAGTATTTT.

In this sample, this clone turned up once. The chain couples TRBV7-9 to TRBJ2-5, with 8 bases aligning to TRBD1. This CDR3 comprises 13 residues. With 7 bases clipped from V and 4 bases from J, the junction kept 5 bases outside the gene matches. Per germline, CDR1 SEHNR and CDR2 FQNEAQ (reference sequence). The CDR3 sequence is CASTTQGAETQYF. CDR3 nucleotides: TGTGCCAGCACCACCCAGGGGGCAGAGACCCAGTACTTC. Drawing the rest from reference TRBV7-9 and TRBJ2-5, the complete variable domain is DTGVSQNPRHKITKRGQNVTFRCDPISEHNRLYWYRQTLGQGPEFLTYFQNEAQLEKSRLLSDRFSAERPKGSFSTLEIQRTEQGDSAMYLCASTTQGAETQYFGPGTRLLVL.

This clone was counted a few times. The chain combines TRBV30 with TRBJ2-1, with D unclear. V lost 8 bases and J 2 bases, leaving 13 bases between the germline ends. CDR1 GTSNPN and CDR2 SVGIG come from the germline V gene (reference sequence). The CDR3 is 13 amino acids. The CDR3 here is CARGYSAYNEQFF. CDR3 nucleotide sequence: TGTGCCCGAGGATACTCCGCCTACAATGAGCAGTTCTTC.

V gene TRBV6-4 combines with J gene TRBJ2-1; TRBD2 agrees at 8 bases. Per germline, CDR1 MRHNA and CDR2 SNTAGT. V dropped 0 bases and J dropped 2; count of bases not matched to a gene: 0. CDR3 size: 15 residues. CDR3 loop: CASSDSSGAYNEQFF. The CDR3 DNA sequence: TGTGCCAGCAGTGACTCTAGCGGGGCCTACAATGAGCAGTTCTTC.

This clone came up once. The chain combines TRBV11-2 with TRBJ2-5; 9 bases align to TRBD1. CDR3 length: 15 amino acids. Per germline, CDR1 SGHAT and CDR2 FQNNGV. V lost 5 bases to trimming and J lost 5 bases; unmatched junction nucleotides: 9. The CDR3 sequence is CASSATGGIFETQYF. CDR3 sequence (DNA): TGTGCCAGCAGCGCGACAGGGGGTATCTTTGAGACCCAGTACTTC.